These 27 T cell receptor beta chains share one sample of origin, sequenced in a study of neurological immune-mediated disorders. Regarding time point: longitudinal time-point 1 (baseline). Each CDR3 protein is one row after TCRdb ran MiXCR on the 5' RACE reads. Found here are more than 70,000 distinct CDR3 sequences, approximately 10% of them singletons; the top ten hold approximately 9.6%. Sequencing was carried out using PBMCs. These receptors were obtained from a man aged 25 to 40 in good health.

This clonotype qualifies as large (0.1 to 1%). This sequence joins TRBV28 and TRBJ2-7; a possible D gene is TRBD1 (6 bases). Per germline, CDR1 MDHEN and CDR2 SYDVKM. The CDR3 runs to 13 residues. Trimming shortened V by 0 bases and J by 5 bases, and 8 bases separated the two germline ends. This chain's CDR3 is CASSLWQGNEQYF. As DNA, the CDR3 is TGTGCCAGCAGTTTATGGCAGGGGAACGAGCAGTACTTC.

In this sample, this clonotype turned up many times. This chain links TRBV12-3 or TRBV12-4 with TRBJ2-6, with TRBD1 matching 8 bases. V shed 7 bases, J shed 0 bases, and the junction held 11 bases outside the gene matches. This CDR3 has 18 residues. CDR3: CASTSVGTGNSGANVLTF. CDR3 DNA sequence: TGTGCCAGCACCTCAGTCGGGACAGGTAACTCTGGGGCCAACGTCCTGACTTTC.

This clonotype was picked up many times. The chain couples TRBV5-1 to TRBJ1-1; D is possibly TRBD1 (5 bases). Germline V gene sequence: CDR1 SGHRS, CDR2 YFSETQ. The CDR3 runs to 12 residues. The V and J ends lost 0 bases and 8 bases respectively, with 8 bases between them. The CDR3 DNA is TGCGCCAGCAGCTTGGAGTGGGGCGAAGCTTTCTTT. This encodes CASSLEWGEAFF. The variable domain in full, with the rest retrieved from reference TRBV5-1 and TRBJ1-1, is KAGVTQTPRYLIKTRGQQVTLSCSPISGHRSVSWYQQTPGQGLQFLFEYFSETQRNKGNFPGRFSGRQFSNSRSEMNVSTLELGDSALYLCASSLEWGEAFFGQGTRLTVV.

This clonotype was recorded a few times. J is TRBJ2-7 and V is TRBV28, with D possibly TRBD2 on 6 matching bases. The V end was cut by 7 bases, the J end by 2 bases, with 12 bases between. The CDR3 length is 13 residues. Germline CDR1 and CDR2: MDHEN and SYDVKM. In DNA, the CDR3 is TGTGCCAGCACCGGCGGGATAACCTACGAGCAGTACTTC. Translation gives CASTGGITYEQYF.

In this sample, this clonotype turned up many times. The V and J genes are TRBV5-1 and TRBJ1-6; possible D gene TRBD1, 5 bases. CDR1 SGHRS and CDR2 YFSETQ come from the germline V gene. This CDR3 has 14 residues. V was cut by 3 bases and J by 7 bases, with 11 bases left in between. This CDR3 reads CASSSGQGNSPLHF. The DNA of the CDR3 is TGCGCCAGCAGCTCAGGGCAGGGCAATTCACCCCTCCACTTT.

This clonotype came up many times. V gene TRBV7-2 combines with J gene TRBJ1-2; 7 positions agree with TRBD1. The junction had 7 bases not matched to a gene; V was cut back by 5 bases and J by 4 bases. From germline, CDR1 is SGHTA and CDR2 FQGNSA. This CDR3 is 14 amino acids long. The CDR3 loop reads CASSTYRDSYGYTF. The CDR3 DNA reads as TGTGCCAGCAGCACCTATCGGGACAGCTATGGCTACACCTTC.

This clonotype has a count of ten or more. The CDR3 here is CASSSRDRARNSPLHF. The CDR3 DNA is TGTGCCAGCAGTTCTCGGGACAGGGCTCGCAATTCACCCCTCCACTTT. The V and J genes are TRBV7-8 and TRBJ1-6; 9 bases are shared with TRBD1. V lost 6 bases and J lost 7; bases outside the gene matches: 10. The CDR3 sequence is 16 residues long. Germline V gives CDR1 SGHVS, CDR2 FQNEAQ.

The sample holds many counts of this clonotype. The V gene is TRBV20-1, the J gene TRBJ2-3; 9 bases are shared with TRBD2. The germline V gene has CDR1 DFQATT and CDR2 SNEGSKA (reference sequence). The CDR3 is 15 residues long. The V segment lost 6 bases and the J segment 5 bases; nucleotides outside the gene matches: 12. The CDR3 nucleotides read TGCAGTGCCACCCCCCTAGCGGGATACGGAGATACGCAGTATTTT. This codes for CSATPLAGYGDTQYF.

In this sample, this clonotype turned up many times. The chain is built from TRBV7-9 and TRBJ2-1; no clear D gene. This CDR3 spans 13 amino acids. The germline CDR1 and CDR2 sequences are SEHNR and FQNEAQ (reference sequence). V was cut by 0 bases and J by 7 bases, with 7 bases left in between. CDR3 nucleotide sequence: TGTGCCAGCAGCTTAGCGCTCGAAAATGAGCAGTTCTTC. Translation gives CASSLALENEQFF.

This clonotype was counted ten times or more. The V and J genes are TRBV29-1 and TRBJ1-2; a weak D match, TRBD1 (6 bases). The CDR3 runs 13 residues. V was pared by 0 bases and J by 8 bases, with 13 bases between. Germline V gives CDR1 SQVTM, CDR2 ANQGSEA. CDR3 residues: CSVEDLQGRGYTF. CDR3 nucleotides: TGCAGCGTTGAAGATCTTCAGGGGCGCGGCTACACCTTC. The full variable domain, completed using reference TRBV29-1 and TRBJ1-2, is SAVISQKPSRDICQRGTSLTIQCQVDSQVTMMFWYRQQPGQSLTLIATANQGSEATYESGFVIDKFPISRPNLTFSTLTVSNMSPEDSSIYLCSVEDLQGRGYTFGSGTRLTVV.

At least ten counts were recorded for this clonotype. The rearrangement joins TRBV12-3 or TRBV12-4 to TRBJ2-7, with 12 bases identical to TRBD2. The CDR3 runs to 15 residues. With V trimmed by 6 bases and J by 6 bases, 9 bases remained unmatched. CDR3 amino acids: CASSRASGRASEQYF. The CDR3 bases are TGTGCCAGCAGCCGGGCTAGCGGGAGGGCCAGCGAGCAGTACTTC.

This clonotype was observed many times. CDR3 bases: TGCGCCAGCGGAAGACTTGCGGTTGGGGCCAACGTCCTGACTTTC. Amino acids: CASGRLAVGANVLTF. The chain joins TRBV5-1 to TRBJ2-6; D call uncertain. The CDR3 has 15 residues. Between the trimmed V and J ends, which lost 7 bases and 3 bases, there was a span of 14 bases. Germline-derived CDR1 and CDR2 are SGHRS and YFSETQ.

This clonotype was counted at least ten times. The chain joins TRBV28 to TRBJ2-1, with 8 bases fitting TRBD2. Germline CDR1 and CDR2: MDHEN and SYDVKM. The V and J ends lost 6 bases and 0 bases, in that order; junction bases with no gene match: 10. The CDR3 runs to 17 residues. The CDR3 protein is CASSPSGSLGSYNEQFF. CDR3 sequence (DNA): TGTGCCAGCAGCCCGAGCGGGAGCCTCGGCTCCTACAATGAGCAGTTCTTC.

This clonotype was observed many times. This chain joins TRBV7-2 and TRBJ2-7, with 7 bases identical to TRBD1. With 5 bases clipped from V and 2 bases from J, the junction kept 6 bases outside the gene matches. The CDR3 is 14 residues long. Germline V CDR1 and CDR2: SGHTA, FQGNSA. For the CDR3, the DNA is TGTGCCAGCAGCAGGGGAACAGGGGCCTACGAGCAGTACTTC. Its translation: CASSRGTGAYEQYF.

Many counts were recorded for this clonotype. The chain links TRBV6-6 to TRBJ1-5; D call uncertain. V lost 5 bases and J 7 bases, leaving 15 bases between the germline ends. Looked up from germline, CDR1 is MNHNY and CDR2 is SVGAGI (reference sequence). The CDR3 contains 14 residues. The CDR3, as DNA: TGTGCCAGCAGTCTCAGAGCACTACGGCAGCCCCAGCATTTT. This codes for CASSLRALRQPQHF.

This clonotype was recorded many times. V is TRBV12-3 or TRBV12-4 and J is TRBJ2-1; 11 nucleotides match TRBD2. The CDR3 extends over 16 amino acids. V lost 6 bases and J lost 10; bases outside the gene matches: 14. The CDR3 loop is CASSIGTSGFGWEQFF. The CDR3 coding sequence is TGTGCCAGCAGCATCGGGACTAGCGGCTTTGGGTGGGAGCAGTTCTTC.

This clonotype was seen ten or more times. This chain links TRBV10-1 with TRBJ1-1; D perhaps matches TRBD1 (6 bases). This CDR3 contains 13 residues. The germline V gene has CDR1 WNHNN and CDR2 SYGVQD (reference sequence). Trimming pared 5 bases from V and 4 bases from J, leaving 11 bases between. CDR3 nucleotides: TGCGCCAGCAGTCTCGGGGGGGCCACTGAAGCTTTCTTT. Protein sequence: CASSLGGATEAFF.

This clonotype was detected many times. The genes are TRBV10-3 and TRBJ2-7; D possibly uses TRBD1 or TRBD2 (5 bases each). The CDR3 extends over 15 amino acids. V shed 3 bases and J shed 0 bases, with 12 bases lying between them. The germline CDR1 and CDR2 sequences are ENHRY and SYGVKD. The CDR3 region has the DNA TGTGCCATCAGTGAATTGGCAGGGAGCTCCTACGAGCAGTACTTC. It encodes CAISELAGSSYEQYF.

J is TRBJ2-1 and V is TRBV24-1, with D possibly called TRBD1 or TRBD2 (5 bases each). This CDR3 is built from 14 residues. V lost 9 bases to trimming and J lost 5 bases, with 16 bases between them. CDR1 is KGHDR, CDR2 SFDVKD, per germline. Here the CDR3 reads CATGTPNSHNEQFF. Written as DNA, the CDR3 is TGTGCCACCGGGACCCCAAACTCACACAATGAGCAGTTCTTC.

This clonotype has at least ten counts. The V and J genes are TRBV7-9 and TRBJ2-7; D is possibly TRBD1 or TRBD2 (5 bases each). This CDR3 region has 15 residues. Trimming pared 2 bases from V and 4 bases from J, leaving 15 bases between. The germline gives CDR1 SEHNR, CDR2 FQNEAQ (reference sequence). This CDR3 is CASSLRGPGDYEQYF. For the CDR3, the DNA is TGTGCCAGCAGCTTAAGGGGACCCGGGGATTACGAGCAGTACTTC.

The sample holds many counts of this clonotype. The rearrangement joins TRBV24-1 to TRBJ2-2, with D perhaps TRBD1 (6 bases). The CDR3 has 13 amino acids. Germline CDR1 and CDR2: KGHDR and SFDVKD. Trimming took 5 bases from V and 4 from J, leaving 7 bases between them. Here the CDR3 DNA reads TGTGCCACCAGTGCCAGGGGCACCGGGGAGCTGTTTTTT. It encodes CATSARGTGELFF.

This clonotype appeared many times. V usage is TRBV10-3 and J usage is TRBJ1-4; possibly TRBD1 for D (5 bases). CDR3 length: 13 residues. Trimming removed 11 bases from V and 4 bases from J, with 14 bases in between. CDR1 ENHRY and CDR2 SYGVKD come from the germline V gene. The DNA for the CDR3 is TGTGCCTCCTTGGGGGGGGTTAATGAAAAACTGTTTTTT. Translated, it gives CASLGGVNEKLFF.

This clonotype appeared a few times. The chain uses TRBV12-3 or TRBV12-4 and TRBJ1-2; 12 bases agree with TRBD1. This CDR3 comprises 17 residues. With V trimmed by 4 bases and J by 6 bases, 12 bases remained unmatched. The CDR3 coding sequence is TGTGCCAGCAGTTCCCCCGGGGGGACAGGGGGCTTCCATGGCTACACCTTC. Protein: CASSSPGGTGGFHGYTF.

This clonotype was detected ten times or more. The chain links TRBV7-9 to TRBJ2-3, with 7 nucleotides matching TRBD2. Germline V gene data show CDR1 as SEHNR and CDR2 as FQNEAQ (reference sequence). Trimming took 3 bases from V and 3 from J; bases not matched to a gene: 6. The CDR3 spans 15 residues. CDR3 coding DNA: TGTGCCAGCAGCTTGAGCGGAGCGGGAACAGATACGCAGTATTTT. Translated, it gives CASSLSGAGTDTQYF.

In this sample, this clonotype turned up many times. This chain connects TRBV11-2 to TRBJ2-4, with TRBD1 identical over 9 bases. The germline V gene has CDR1 SGHAT and CDR2 FQNNGV. The ends lost 5 bases at V and 1 base at J; junction bases unmatched: 9. The CDR3 has 17 residues. The DNA for the CDR3 is TGTGCCAGCAGCACTCGATCCGGGACAGGGGCCAAAAACATTCAGTACTTC. Its translation: CASSTRSGTGAKNIQYF.

This clonotype occurred many times. The chain uses TRBV6-6 and TRBJ1-2; 11 bases are a match to TRBD1. This CDR3 region has 14 residues. Germline trimming cut 5 bases from V and 5 bases from J; bases unmatched to any gene: 4. CDR1 and CDR2 from the germline V gene are MNHNY and SVGAGI (reference sequence). The CDR3 DNA is TGTGCCAGCAGTACTGGACAGGGGGCGTATGGCTACACCTTC. This translates into CASSTGQGAYGYTF.

About this clonotype: It is unclear where the CDR3 begins or ends on the DNA, so no DNA is shown, and the CDR3 is as TCRdb lists it. The V and J genes are TRBV7-3 and TRBJ1-2. The CDR3 has 13 amino acids, counting both end residues. Germline CDR1 and CDR2: SGHTA and FQGTGA. The CDR3 spells CASSSTFGDGNTF.